The clone carrying this T cell receptor (beta chain) occurred a few times. Its specificity is unknown. The same CDR3 can be traced to other DNA sequences in this sample. V was clipped by 3 bases and J by 1 base, with 9 bases between them. Germline-derived CDR1 and CDR2 are SEHNR and FQNEAQ (reference sequence). There are 14 residues in the CDR3. The data derive from a study of PD-1 blockade in classical Hodgkin lymphoma. Across the whole study: Intravenous nivolumab at 3 mg/kg was given to patients every 2 weeks. Overall study findings and caveats: Exclusion covered patients beginning nivolumab under 1 year post-ASCT. Reported findings placed baseline TCR diversity lower in newly diagnosed patients (compared with healthy donors).

In every patient, relapse followed autologous stem cell transplantation, while exposure to brentuximab vedotin differed. Patients reached a best response of complete response, partial response or progressive disease. Using immunoSEQ multiplex PCR, the repertoire was profiled, and TCRdb retains in-frame clones only, with some absent. The sample lists about 19,000 clones; about nine tenths were seen once. The sample was peripheral blood mononuclear cells (PBMCs), taken before the second cycle of nivolumab. The gene calls are TRBV7-9 and TRBJ1-1; tentatively, D is TRBD1 (6 bases). This TCR was recovered from a human donor with classical Hodgkin lymphoma. For the CDR3, the DNA is TGTGCCAGCAGCTTGGCAGGGGCGAACACTGAAGCTTTCTTT. Translation gives CASSLAGANTEAFF.